The 5 T cell receptor beta chains presented below share a single source sample, sequenced in a study of early T cells in non-severe SARS-CoV-2 infection. Via MiXCR, TCRdb re-called the 5' RACE reads, giving one row per CDR3 protein. The sample consists of tens of thousands of distinct CDR3 sequences, around 11% of them appearing once. Sequencing was carried out using whole blood. Receptors originate from an adult who was a healthcare worker with PCR-confirmed SARS-CoV-2 infection or an uninfected control (not recorded which).

This clonotype came up many times. The chain has TRBV7-8 and TRBJ2-7; 10 bases are shared with TRBD2. With 5 bases clipped from V and 7 bases from J, the junction kept 11 bases outside the gene matches. The CDR3 spans 15 residues. Germline V gene lookup returns CDR1 SGHVS and CDR2 FQNEAQ. The CDR3 bases are TGTGCCAGCAGCCCGAGCGGGAGGGCGCAGGAGGAGCAGTACTTC. Protein: CASSPSGRAQEEQYF.

This rearrangement joins TRBV28 to TRBJ1-1, with D unresolved. V lost 5 bases and J 10 bases, leaving 14 bases between the germline ends. This CDR3 spans 12 amino acids. Germline CDR1 reads MDHEN; CDR2 reads SYDVKM. In DNA, the CDR3 is TGTGCCAGCAGTCCTAGGGATTTGGCAGCTTTCTTT. This sequence encodes CASSPRDLAAFF.

Comments on this clonotype: A much bigger clone sits one base away, suggesting this may be a read error. The chain is built from TRBV7-9 and TRBJ2-3; D is ambiguous. Germline loops: CDR1 SEHNR, CDR2 FQNEAQ (reference sequence). The germline V and J ends were trimmed by 8 bases and 2 bases, with 5 bases remaining between them. The CDR3 contains 11 residues. This CDR3 reads CASGYTDTQYF. CDR3 nucleotides: TGTGCCAGCGGCTACACAGATACGCAGTATTTT.

The rearrangement links TRBV18 to TRBJ2-2; D is unresolved. Trimming stripped 5 bases from V and 0 bases from J, with 10 bases between. Germline loops: CDR1 KGHSH, CDR2 LQKENI. This CDR3 is 15 amino acids long. CDR3 region: CASSSTRSNTGELFF. The DNA for the CDR3 is TGTGCCAGCTCAAGTACTCGATCGAACACCGGGGAGCTGTTTTTT.

By proportion, this clonotype is medium-sized. The rearrangement uses TRBV6-4 and TRBJ2-1; D gene unclear. Trimming took 4 bases from V and 0 from J, leaving 4 bases between them. This CDR3 has 13 residues. Germline lookup yields CDR1 MRHNA and CDR2 SNTAGT. In nucleotides, the CDR3 is TGTGCCAGCAGTGCGAGCTCCTACAATGAGCAGTTCTTC. Translating gives CASSASSYNEQFF.